This TCR beta chain comes out of a study of beta chain features in type 1 diabetes. The entirety of the isolated RNA underwent reverse transcription, so expressed TCRB transcripts were sequenced. Profiling relied on immunoSEQ multiplex PCR, and the TCRdb table lists in-frame clones only, not all of them. The table has about 230,000 clones, 16% seen once. V shed 3 bases and J 3 bases; nucleotides not matched to a gene: 2. CDR3 length equals 15 residues. Germline V lookup: CDR1 SGHRS, CDR2 YFSETQ. This clone was detected only a few times. Its antigen is undetermined. Broader study findings: The study found moderately but significantly shorter TCRB CDR3s in all four CD4+ subsets of Type 1 diabetes patients.

The rearrangement uses TRBV5-1 and TRBJ2-1, with 11 bases identical to TRBD2. The clonotype comes from a man aged 25-45 years with type 1 diabetes. Specimen: naive CD4+ T cells from blood. The DNA of the CDR3 is TGCGCCAGCAGCTCACTAGCGGGAGTCTACAATGAGCAGTTCTTC. It is translated as CASSSLAGVYNEQFF.